This T cell receptor beta chain is from a study of T cells in Graves' hyperthyroidism and ophthalmopathy. Study-wide points: Prediction of ophthalmopathy progression came a median roughly 6.7 months pre-onset.

Blood was drawn at first hyperthyroidism diagnosis, before any ophthalmopathy symptoms. Trimming removed 6 bases at V and 2 bases at J, with 13 bases between. The CDR3 runs 14 residues. Germline lookup yields CDR1 MNHEY and CDR2 SMNVEV (reference sequence). Amplified regions were TCR beta CDR3 sequences from RNA transcripts. Researchers ran a first-round RT-PCR on the TCR CDR3 using the HTBI primer set. Each CDR3 protein gets one entry after TCRdb re-called the multiplex PCR reads with MiXCR. The sample includes more than 350,000 distinct CDR3 sequences, approximately 17% of them seen just once. A remark on this clonotype: The target antigen is unknown.

The TCR originated in a woman aged 25 to 39 with Graves' hyperthyroidism that later progressed to Graves' ophthalmopathy. The sample taken for sequencing was blood. The chain combines TRBV27 with TRBJ1-2; D gene ambiguous. The DNA of the CDR3 is TGTGCCAGCAGCCTTCTCGGGTCCAACTATGGCTACACCTTC. Its translation: CASSLLGSNYGYTF.